This T cell receptor (beta chain) was profiled in a study of T cell repertoires in cytomegalovirus infection. Whole-study results and caveats: It was HLA-C-restricted CMV-specific TCR beta clonotypes that dominated the response ex vivo. Public TCR beta family frequency separated CMV-and-HLA carriers, including in an independent cohort.

The sample holds many counts of this clonotype. What it binds is not known. From the reads, TCRdb called clonotypes with MiXCR, one entry per CDR3 protein. The sample holds just under 300,000 distinct CDR3 sequences, around 10% seen once. Germline V gene lookup returns CDR1 SGHRS and CDR2 YFSETQ. There are 16 residues in the CDR3. Trimming at V came to 2 bases and at J to 1 base, leaving 7 bases not matched to a gene. The V gene is TRBV5-1, the J gene TRBJ2-5; 8 nucleotides match TRBD1. Sequences were obtained from PBMCs. This clonotype originated in a human donor in good health (CMV status not recorded). Some clones in this sample may be carry-over from other donors' samples. The CDR3 coding sequence is TGCGCCAGCAGCTTCAGGGGGCAGGCCCTCCAAGAGACCCAGTACTTC. Translating it yields CASSFRGQALQETQYF.